A single sample is the source of the 29 T cell receptor beta chains below, sequenced in a study of post-analysis software for immune sequencing data (dated by TCRdb to the mid-2010s). The investigation overall reported the following: Several TRBV segments, including TRBV5-6, TRBV5-1 and TRBV20-1, were significantly more frequent in patients than controls.

Library preparation used PCR. Sequenced on an Illumina HiSeq 2500. To reduce PCR and sequencing biases, unique molecular identifiers were built into the TCR beta cDNA libraries. Starting from the raw public reads, TCRdb applied fastp trimming at Q25, assembled clones with MiXCR and retained in-frame beta chains. Duplicate CDR3 protein sequences are folded into a single record with the most common DNA and genes. Counted in this sample were hundreds of thousands of distinct CDR3 sequences; about 32% of them appeared once. The top ten constitute under 0.7% of the sample. Which antigens these TCRs recognize remains unknown. Sequencing was done on a sample of blood. The receptors shown here come from a girl aged 10 to 17 with multiple sclerosis.

This clonotype was counted a few times. The chain has TRBV7-9 and TRBJ2-1; no clear D. The CDR3 covers 15 residues. CDR1 is SEHNR and CDR2 is FQNEAQ in the germline V gene (reference sequence). Trimming cost V 6 bases and J 5 bases, with 17 bases left between them. CDR3: CASRKVVGIHNEQFF. The CDR3 region has the DNA TGTGCCAGCAGGAAGGTAGTAGGTATCCACAATGAGCAGTTCTTC.

This clonotype was counted only a few times. The chain carries TRBV20-1 and TRBJ2-5; D is perhaps TRBD1 or TRBD2 (6 bases each). Trimming pared 6 bases from V and 5 bases from J, leaving 22 bases between. The length of the CDR3 is 15 residues. CDR1 and CDR2 from the germline V gene are DFQATT and SNEGSKA (reference sequence). The CDR3 DNA reads TGCAGTGCCTCCGGGGTGGTCGGGGGCCGGGAGACCCAGTACTTC. This sequence encodes CSASGVVGGRETQYF.

A few counts support this clonotype. This chain uses TRBV2 with TRBJ2-5; weak D call: TRBD2 (5 bases). CDR1 is SNHLY and CDR2 is FYNNEI in the germline V gene. Between the trimmed V and J ends, which lost 7 bases and 4 bases, there was a span of 22 bases. This CDR3 comprises 16 residues. The CDR3 region is CASNTKRTRVGETQYF. The CDR3 nucleotides read TGTGCCAGCAATACTAAGCGGACCCGGGTAGGAGAGACCCAGTACTTC. The entire variable domain, with the rest obtained from reference TRBV2 and TRBJ2-5, is as follows: EPEVTQTPSHQVTQMGQEVILRCVPISNHLYFYWYRQILGQKVEFLVSFYNNEISEKSEIFDDQFSVERPDGSNFTLKIRSTKLEDSAMYFCASNTKRTRVGETQYFGPGTRLLVL.

This clonotype has more than one count but fewer than ten. The gene calls are TRBV4-1 and TRBJ1-1; D is ambiguous. The V gene's germline CDR1 is MGHRA and CDR2 YSYEKL. Trimming left V 3 bases short and J 0 bases short, with 8 bases between. The CDR3 sequence is 14 residues long. DNA of the CDR3: TGCGCCAGCAGCCAGACGGCCTTGAACACTGAAGCTTTCTTT. It encodes CASSQTALNTEAFF.

The chain joins TRBV4-3 to TRBJ2-7; D remains ambiguous. V was trimmed by 0 bases and J by 6 bases, leaving 18 bases between them. Germline values: CDR1 LGHNA, CDR2 YSLEER. The CDR3 runs to 16 residues. In DNA form, the CDR3 reads TGCGCCAGCAGCCAAGATTATCCGCCGGTGGTAGCCGAGCAGTACTTC. Translating it yields CASSQDYPPVVAEQYF.

The chain links TRBV29-1 to TRBJ1-2, with a weak D call TRBD1 (6 bases). The CDR3 consists of 16 residues. V lost 7 bases to trimming and J lost 7 bases, with 28 bases between them. Germline V gene sequence: CDR1 SQVTM, CDR2 ANQGSEA. The CDR3 DNA follows: TGCAGCGCCCCAGAGGGGGGGGTTAGTAGTTCGGGTGGCTACACCTTC. Amino acids: CSAPEGGVSSSGGYTF.

This sequence joins TRBV25-1 and TRBJ2-1; D possibly corresponds to TRBD2 (6 bases). The CDR3 loop spans 15 amino acids. The V end was cut by 4 bases, the J end by 4 bases, with 14 bases between. Germline V CDR1 and CDR2: MGHDK, SYGVNS. Here the CDR3 reads CASSGAGRGYNEQFF. The CDR3 nucleotides read TGTGCCAGCAGTGGCGCGGGACGGGGATACAATGAGCAGTTCTTC.

This clonotype was observed a few times. The chain links TRBV4-2 to TRBJ1-6; TRBD1 might be the D (5 bases). Germline CDR1 LGHNA, CDR2 YNFKEQ. Trimming removed 5 bases from V and 10 bases from J, with 12 bases in between. There are 13 residues in the CDR3. The CDR3 here is CASSKKQVSPLHF. The CDR3 DNA reads TGTGCCAGCAGCAAGAAACAGGTATCACCCCTCCACTTT.

This clonotype was detected only a few times. V usage is TRBV7-2 and J usage is TRBJ2-5, with 8 bases identical to TRBD1. From germline, CDR1 is SGHTA and CDR2 FQGNSA. V was pared by 6 bases and J by 1 base, with 7 bases of the junction left unmatched. The CDR3 extends over 15 amino acids. CDR3 loop: CASRPDRVAQETQYF. The DNA for the CDR3 is TGTGCCAGCAGACCGGACAGGGTGGCCCAAGAGACCCAGTACTTC.

This chain links TRBV15 with TRBJ2-5; TRBD1 is a possible D gene (5 bases). The J call could be wrong; TRBJ2-7 is a better fit for the DNA end. The germline CDR1 and CDR2 sequences are LNHNV and YYDKDF (reference sequence). The CDR3 covers 15 residues. CDR3 bases: TGTGCCACCAGCAGAGTTGGGCGGCAGGGCTACGAGCAGTACTTC. Amino acids: CATSRVGRQGYEQYF.

This clonotype was observed a handful of times. The chain couples TRBV29-1 to TRBJ2-5, with 8 positions matching TRBD2. V lost 6 bases to trimming and J lost 5 bases; unmatched junction nucleotides: 11. CDR3 length: 14 amino acids. Germline CDR1 is SQVTM and CDR2 is ANQGSEA. The CDR3 DNA sequence: TGCAGCGTCCGACCGAGCGGGGGCGGGGAGACCCAGTACTTC. Translation gives CSVRPSGGGETQYF.

In this sample, this clonotype turned up a few times. The rearrangement joins TRBV20-1 to TRBJ2-1; 7 bases are shared with TRBD2. The CDR3 is 14 residues long. The germline gives CDR1 DFQATT, CDR2 SNEGSKA (reference sequence). The trim removed 1 base at V and 6 bases at J, leaving 6 bases unmatched. The CDR3 DNA reads TGCAGTGCTAGAGGGCGGGAGAGGGTCAATGAGCAGTTCTTC. It yields the protein CSARGRERVNEQFF.

The CDR3 loop reads CASSRDRVNSYEQYF. The CDR3 DNA follows: TGTGCCAGCAGCCGCGACAGGGTGAACTCCTACGAGCAGTACTTC. The chain is built from TRBV6-5 and TRBJ2-7, with 7 bases fitting TRBD1. V trimming: 6 bases; J trimming: 0 bases; junction bases outside the gene matches: 8. CDR1 and CDR2 from the germline V gene are MNHEY and SVGAGI. This CDR3 is built from 15 residues.

This clonotype was seen repeatedly, ten times or more. The rearrangement uses TRBV12-3 or TRBV12-4 and TRBJ2-3; D is uncertain. V lost 3 bases to trimming and J lost 5 bases, with 18 bases between them. The CDR3 length is 16 residues. CDR3 sequence (DNA): TGTGCCAGCAGTTTCCCCTGGACGGGCGAGGTAGATACGCAGTATTTT. Its protein is CASSFPWTGEVDTQYF.

This chain uses TRBV20-1 with TRBJ1-1; 8 bases are shared with TRBD1. Trimming cost V 6 bases and J 5 bases; bases outside gene matches: 5. Germline CDR1 is DFQATT and CDR2 is SNEGSKA (reference sequence). CDR3 size: 12 residues. CDR3: CSADTGGTEAFF. In nucleotides, the CDR3 is TGCAGTGCCGACACAGGGGGAACTGAAGCTTTCTTT.

Worth noting for this clonotype: It may be a read error: a sequence one base away is much more abundant. V gene TRBV5-1 combines with J gene TRBJ2-4; a possible D gene is TRBD1 (5 bases). Germline CDR1 SGHRS, CDR2 YFSETQ. The CDR3 contains 14 residues. The CDR3 DNA is TGCGCCAGCAGCGGGGCCCGTGGGGTAGAGGAGCAGAACTTC. It specifies CASSGARGVEEQNF. Full variable domain (missing parts from reference TRBV5-1 and TRBJ2-4): KAGVTQTPRYLIKTRGQQVTLSCSPISGHRSVSWYQQTPGQGLQFLFEYFSETQRNKGNFPGRFSGRQFSNSRSEMNVSTLELGDSALYLCASSGARGVEEQNFGAGTRLSVL.

The table lists this clonotype with a few counts. The CDR3 reads CSAGRAYEQFF. CDR3 DNA: TGCAGTGCTGGGCGGGCGTATGAGCAGTTCTTC. This chain links TRBV20-1 with TRBJ2-1, with a tentative D call TRBD2 (5 bases). CDR1 is DFQATT and CDR2 is SNEGSKA in the germline V gene (reference sequence). V gave up 5 bases and J gave up 8 bases, with 10 bases separating them. The CDR3 runs 11 residues.

Only a few counts were recorded for this clonotype. The chain couples TRBV15 to TRBJ1-2; maybe TRBD1 (5 bases). Trimming took off 0 bases at V and 1 base at J, with 12 bases between the two ends. From germline, CDR1 is LNHNV and CDR2 YYDKDF (reference sequence). The CDR3 sequence is 16 residues long. CDR3 protein: CATSRDLSGINYGYTF. CDR3 coding DNA: TGTGCCACCAGCAGAGATCTATCAGGGATTAACTATGGCTACACCTTC.

The chain carries TRBV9 and TRBJ2-1; possible D gene TRBD1, 5 bases. CDR3 length: 15 amino acids. Germline V gene lookup returns CDR1 SGDLS and CDR2 YYNGEE. The V end lost 0 bases, the J end lost 0 bases, and 7 bases lay between the germline ends. CDR3 DNA: TGTGCCAGCAGCGTAGACGACAGCTCCTACAATGAGCAGTTCTTC. Residues: CASSVDDSSYNEQFF.

This clonotype was observed once. The chain carries TRBV2 and TRBJ1-4, with D perhaps matching TRBD1 (5 bases). Germline V gene sequence: CDR1 SNHLY, CDR2 FYNNEI. V was pared by 7 bases and J by 0 bases, with 12 bases between. The CDR3 consists of 15 residues. The CDR3 spells CASKSGRATNEKLFF. CDR3 bases: TGTGCCAGCAAGTCAGGGAGGGCAACTAATGAAAAACTGTTTTTT.

The CDR3 DNA sequence: TGTGCCAGCAGCTTAGCGGGGACAGGGGGCGGTGAGACCCAGTACTTC. Translating gives CASSLAGTGGGETQYF. V and J are TRBV7-2 and TRBJ2-5; 12 positions match TRBD1. The CDR3 is 16 residues long. The V segment lost 0 bases and the J segment 5 bases; nucleotides outside the gene matches: 4. Germline-derived CDR1 and CDR2 are SGHTA and FQGNSA.

This clonotype has a handful of counts. CDR3 DNA sequence: TGTGCCAGCAGACTCGGGGGTTCCGGGGAGCTGTTTTTT. Residues: CASRLGGSGELFF. This chain connects TRBV7-9 to TRBJ2-2; D perhaps matches TRBD2 (6 bases). The germline CDR1 and CDR2 sequences are SEHNR and FQNEAQ (reference sequence). V lost 6 bases to trimming and J lost 6 bases, with 11 bases between them. The CDR3 is 13 residues long. Full variable domain (rest looked up from reference TRBV7-9 and TRBJ2-2): DTGVSQNPRHKITKRGQNVTFRCDPISEHNRLYWYRQTLGQGPEFLTYFQNEAQLEKSRLLSDRFSAERPKGSFSTLEIQRTEQGDSAMYLCASRLGGSGELFFGEGSRLTVL.

This sequence joins TRBV7-9 and TRBJ2-5; D not resolved. Germline V gene lookup returns CDR1 SEHNR and CDR2 FQNEAQ (reference sequence). The CDR3 runs to 14 residues. V lost 4 bases, J lost 1 base, and 10 bases lay in between. The CDR3: CASSSFESQETQYF. Written as DNA, the CDR3 is TGTGCCAGCAGCTCCTTTGAGAGCCAAGAGACCCAGTACTTC.

This clonotype was seen only a few times. V is TRBV6-6 and J is TRBJ2-3, with D possibly TRBD1 on 6 matching bases. The CDR3 covers 17 residues. The ends were cut back, 0 bases at V and 1 base at J, with 14 bases in the middle. Germline CDR1 reads MNHNY; CDR2 reads SVGAGI (reference sequence). Here the CDR3 reads CASSYSVPGVGTDTQYF. The CDR3 DNA follows: TGTGCCAGCAGTTACTCCGTCCCAGGGGTAGGCACAGATACGCAGTATTTT.

This clonotype has a count of ten or more. The V gene is TRBV7-2, the J gene TRBJ1-4; no reliable D call. Trimming removed 2 bases at V and 0 bases at J, with 7 bases between. The V gene's germline CDR1 is SGHTA and CDR2 FQGNSA. The CDR3 loop spans 15 amino acids. CDR3 coding DNA: TGTGCCAGCAGCTTACTGGGTTCAACTAATGAAAAACTGTTTTTT. It encodes CASSLLGSTNEKLFF.

The rearrangement uses TRBV28 and TRBJ1-4, with D possibly matching TRBD1 (5 bases). The CDR3 totals 16 residues. The germline V and J ends were trimmed by 5 bases and 3 bases, with 16 bases remaining between them. The germline V gene encodes CDR1 MDHEN and CDR2 SYDVKM. For the CDR3, the DNA is TGTGCCAGCAGTCAAGAAGCAGGGTTGGCTAATGAAAAACTGTTTTTT. Its protein is CASSQEAGLANEKLFF.

With respect to this clonotype: A read error is possible here, since a much larger clone lies one base away. J is TRBJ2-4 and V is TRBV2; D unresolved. Germline assignment: CDR1 SNHLY and CDR2 FYNNEI. This CDR3 is 14 amino acids long. The CDR3 reads CASTLVVAKSIQYF. The CDR3 DNA follows: TGTGCCAGCACCCTGGTGGTAGCCAAAAGCATTCAGTACTTC.

The J gene is TRBJ2-4, the V gene TRBV20-1; D is ambiguous. This CDR3 spans 14 amino acids. Trimming took 0 bases from V and 0 from J, leaving 6 bases between them. Germline assignment: CDR1 DFQATT and CDR2 SNEGSKA (reference sequence). DNA for the CDR3: TGCAGTGCTAGAGAGGCGCTAGCCAAAAACATTCAGTACTTC. Translation: CSAREALAKNIQYF.

V usage is TRBV20-1 and J usage is TRBJ2-1, with TRBD1 matching over 8 bases. In germline, CDR1 is DFQATT, CDR2 SNEGSKA (reference sequence). The CDR3 covers 14 residues. Trimming cost V 6 bases and J 7 bases; bases outside gene matches: 11. The CDR3 is CSAIRTGFRNEQFF. The CDR3 DNA is TGCAGTGCCATACGGACAGGGTTTAGGAATGAGCAGTTCTTC.